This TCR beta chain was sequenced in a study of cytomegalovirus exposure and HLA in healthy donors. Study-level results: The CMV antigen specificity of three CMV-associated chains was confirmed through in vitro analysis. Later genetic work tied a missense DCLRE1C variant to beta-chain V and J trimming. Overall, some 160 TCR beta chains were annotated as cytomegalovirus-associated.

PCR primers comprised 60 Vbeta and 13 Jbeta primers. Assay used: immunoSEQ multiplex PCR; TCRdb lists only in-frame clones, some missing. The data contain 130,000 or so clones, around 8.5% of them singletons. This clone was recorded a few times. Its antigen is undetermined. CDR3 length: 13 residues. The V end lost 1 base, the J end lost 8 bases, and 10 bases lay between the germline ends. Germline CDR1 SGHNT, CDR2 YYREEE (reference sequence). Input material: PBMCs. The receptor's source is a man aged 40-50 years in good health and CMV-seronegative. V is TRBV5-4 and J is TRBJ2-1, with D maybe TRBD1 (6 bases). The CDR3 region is CASSLTGFDEQFF. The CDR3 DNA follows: TGTGCCAGCAGCTTGACAGGGTTCGATGAGCAGTTCTTC.